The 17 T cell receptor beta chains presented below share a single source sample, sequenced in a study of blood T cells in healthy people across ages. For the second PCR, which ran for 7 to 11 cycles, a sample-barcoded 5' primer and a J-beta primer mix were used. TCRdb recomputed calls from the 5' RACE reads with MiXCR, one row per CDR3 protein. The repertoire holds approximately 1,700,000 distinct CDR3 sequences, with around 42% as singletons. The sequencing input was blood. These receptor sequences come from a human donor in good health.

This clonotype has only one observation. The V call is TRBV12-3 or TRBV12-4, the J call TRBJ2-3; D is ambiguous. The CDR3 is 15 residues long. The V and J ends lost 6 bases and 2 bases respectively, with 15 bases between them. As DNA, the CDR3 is TGTGCCAGCAGCAAGGACCCGGCCCTCACAGATACGCAGTATTTT. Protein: CASSKDPALTDTQYF.

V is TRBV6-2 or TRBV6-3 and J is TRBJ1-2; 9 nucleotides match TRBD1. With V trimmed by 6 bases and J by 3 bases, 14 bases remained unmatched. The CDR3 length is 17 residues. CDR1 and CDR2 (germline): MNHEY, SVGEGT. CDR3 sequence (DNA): TGTGCCAGCAGCTCCCGTTCGGACAGGGGAGGAGACTATGGCTACACCTTC. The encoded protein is CASSSRSDRGGDYGYTF.

The CDR3 DNA reads as TGTGCCAGCTTTGGACTGGGTTCTAACTATGGCTACACCTTC. Translated, it gives CASFGLGSNYGYTF. The rearrangement links TRBV28 to TRBJ1-2, with no clear D. Per germline, CDR1 MDHEN and CDR2 SYDVKM. Deletions cut 8 bases from V and 0 bases from J, with 13 bases between. The CDR3 runs to 14 residues.

CDR3 in amino acids: CASSRTGTGVSGELFF. CDR3 coding DNA: TGCGCCAGCAGCCGAACCGGGACAGGGGTGTCCGGGGAGCTGTTTTTT. The chain joins TRBV5-1 to TRBJ2-2; 10 bases line up with TRBD1. After removal of 4 bases from V and 6 bases from J, the junction contained 9 bases not matched to a gene. The CDR3 totals 16 residues. Germline V CDR1 and CDR2: SGHRS, YFSETQ.

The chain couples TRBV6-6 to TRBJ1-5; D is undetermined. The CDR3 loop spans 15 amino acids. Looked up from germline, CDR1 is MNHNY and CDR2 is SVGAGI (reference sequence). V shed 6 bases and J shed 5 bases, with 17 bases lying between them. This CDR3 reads CASRQTREGHQPQHF. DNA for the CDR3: TGTGCCAGCAGACAGACCCGGGAGGGTCATCAGCCCCAGCATTTT.

CDR3: CSVSTGMGGYTF. CDR3 in DNA: TGCAGCGTTTCGACAGGGATGGGGGGCTACACCTTC. V usage is TRBV29-1 and J usage is TRBJ1-2; 7 nucleotides line up with TRBD1. The CDR3 is made up of 12 amino acids. Trimming cost V 5 bases and J 8 bases; bases outside gene matches: 8. Per germline, CDR1 SQVTM and CDR2 ANQGSEA.

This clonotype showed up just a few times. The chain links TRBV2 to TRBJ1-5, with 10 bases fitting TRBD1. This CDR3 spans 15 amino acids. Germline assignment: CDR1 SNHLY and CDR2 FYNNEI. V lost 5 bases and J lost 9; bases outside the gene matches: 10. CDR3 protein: CASSRTGTGVLPQHF. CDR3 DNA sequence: TGTGCCAGCAGTCGAACCGGGACAGGGGTTTTGCCCCAGCATTTT.

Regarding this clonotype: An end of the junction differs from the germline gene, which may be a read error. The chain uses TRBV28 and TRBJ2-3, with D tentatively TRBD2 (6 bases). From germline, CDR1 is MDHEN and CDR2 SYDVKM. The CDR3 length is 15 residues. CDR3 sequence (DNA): TGTGTCAGCAGCCGGGTGAGGCGGGGAGGAGATACGCAGTATTTT. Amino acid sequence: CVSSRVRRGGDTQYF. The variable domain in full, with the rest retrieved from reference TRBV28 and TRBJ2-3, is DVKVTQSSRYLVKRTGEKVFLECVQDMDHENMFWYRQDPGLGLRLIYFSYDVKMKEKGDIPEGYSVSREKKERFSLILESASTNQTSMYLCVSSRVRRGGDTQYFGPGTRLTVL.

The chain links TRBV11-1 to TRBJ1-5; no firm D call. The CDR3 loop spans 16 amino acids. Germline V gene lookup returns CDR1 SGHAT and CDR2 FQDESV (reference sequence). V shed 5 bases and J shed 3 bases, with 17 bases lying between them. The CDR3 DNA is TGTGCCAGCAGCCTAAAGGTGGGCCGGTACAATCAGCCCCAGCATTTT. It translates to CASSLKVGRYNQPQHF.

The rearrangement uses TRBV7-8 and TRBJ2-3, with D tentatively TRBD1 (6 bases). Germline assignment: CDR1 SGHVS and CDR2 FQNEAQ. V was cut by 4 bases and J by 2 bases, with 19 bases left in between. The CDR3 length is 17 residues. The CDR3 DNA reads TGTGCCAGCAGCTGGTTCAGGGGTAATCGAAACACAGATACGCAGTATTTT. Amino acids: CASSWFRGNRNTDTQYF.

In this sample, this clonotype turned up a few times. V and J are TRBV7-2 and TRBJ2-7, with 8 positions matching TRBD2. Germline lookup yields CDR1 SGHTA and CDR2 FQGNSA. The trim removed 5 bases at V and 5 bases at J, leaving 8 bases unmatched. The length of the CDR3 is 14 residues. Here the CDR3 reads CASSRGLGYNEQYF. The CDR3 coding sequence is TGTGCCAGCAGCCGGGGACTAGGTTATAACGAGCAGTACTTC.

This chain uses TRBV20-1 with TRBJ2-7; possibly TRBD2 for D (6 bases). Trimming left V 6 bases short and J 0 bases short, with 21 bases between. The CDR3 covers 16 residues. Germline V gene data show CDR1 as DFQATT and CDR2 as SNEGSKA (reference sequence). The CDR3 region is CSAQERQRAPSYEQYF. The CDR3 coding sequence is TGCAGTGCCCAGGAGAGGCAGCGGGCCCCCTCCTACGAGCAGTACTTC.

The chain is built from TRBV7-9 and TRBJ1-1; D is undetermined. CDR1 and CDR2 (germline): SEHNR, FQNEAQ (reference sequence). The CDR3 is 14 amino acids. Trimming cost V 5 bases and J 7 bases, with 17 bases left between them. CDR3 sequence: CASSNPHGIIEAFF. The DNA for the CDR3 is TGTGCCAGCAGCAATCCCCACGGGATTATTGAAGCTTTCTTT.

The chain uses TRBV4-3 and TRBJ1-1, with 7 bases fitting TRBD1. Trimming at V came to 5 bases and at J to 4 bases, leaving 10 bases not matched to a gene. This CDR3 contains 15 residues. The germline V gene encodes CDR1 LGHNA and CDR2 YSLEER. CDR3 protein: CASSESDRVGTEAFF. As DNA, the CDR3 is TGCGCCAGCAGCGAATCAGACAGGGTAGGCACTGAAGCTTTCTTT.

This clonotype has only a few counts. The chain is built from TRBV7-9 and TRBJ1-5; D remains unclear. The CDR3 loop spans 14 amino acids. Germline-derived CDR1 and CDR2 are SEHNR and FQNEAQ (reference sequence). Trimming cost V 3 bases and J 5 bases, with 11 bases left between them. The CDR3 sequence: CASSFREADQPQHF. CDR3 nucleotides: TGTGCCAGCAGCTTCCGGGAGGCGGATCAGCCCCAGCATTTT.

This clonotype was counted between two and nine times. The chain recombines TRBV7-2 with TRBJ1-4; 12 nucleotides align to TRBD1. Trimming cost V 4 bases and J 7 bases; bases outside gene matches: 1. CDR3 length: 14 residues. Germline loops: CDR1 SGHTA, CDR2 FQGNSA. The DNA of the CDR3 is TGTGCCAGCAGCTCGGGACAGGGGGCTGAAAAACTGTTTTTT. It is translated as CASSSGQGAEKLFF.

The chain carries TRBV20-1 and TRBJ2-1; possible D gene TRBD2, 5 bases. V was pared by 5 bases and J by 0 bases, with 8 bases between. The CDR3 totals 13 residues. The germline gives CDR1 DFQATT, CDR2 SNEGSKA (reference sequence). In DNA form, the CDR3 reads TGCAGTGCTGCCGGGGACTCCTACAATGAGCAGTTCTTC. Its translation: CSAAGDSYNEQFF.